Below, 24 T cell receptor beta chains from the same sample are listed, as sequenced in a study of HIV-infected children after antiretroviral therapy interruption. RNA-based 3' RACE libraries used unique molecular identifiers. MiXCR was run by TCRdb on the 3' RACE reads, yielding one entry per CDR3 protein. The sample has about 86,000 distinct CDR3 sequences; under 8% are singletons. Indicated treatment: PENTA 11 planned treatment interruption arm or continuous ART arm. The material was CD45RA+ CD4+ T cells from PBMCs, pooled from several time points, obtained from a donor given antiretroviral therapy, either interrupted or continuous. The subset here: naive CD4+ CD45RA+ CD45RO- T cells. Every receptor here comes from a pool of human donors with HIV.

This rearrangement joins TRBV29-1 to TRBJ1-1; 7 bases are shared with TRBD1. Germline lookup yields CDR1 SQVTM and CDR2 ANQGSEA. The CDR3 is 14 residues long. The J segment lost 1 base and the V segment lost 8 bases, leaving 10 bases of the junction unmatched. The chain's CDR3 is CSTTGIGANTEAFF. CDR3 DNA: TGCAGCACGACAGGGATCGGCGCGAACACTGAAGCTTTCTTT.

This clonotype appeared many times. The chain combines TRBV5-4 with TRBJ2-1; maybe TRBD1 (5 bases). The ends were cut back, 4 bases at V and 6 bases at J, with 8 bases in the middle. Germline-derived CDR1 and CDR2 are SGHNT and YYREEE (reference sequence). This CDR3 is built from 12 residues. The CDR3 loop reads CASSHQGNEQFF. The CDR3 DNA reads as TGTGCCAGCAGCCACCAGGGCAATGAGCAGTTCTTC.

This clonotype was seen repeatedly, ten times or more. The rearrangement links TRBV18 to TRBJ2-3; 9 bases agree with TRBD1. The CDR3 runs to 15 residues. Germline trimming cut 3 bases from V and 4 bases from J; bases unmatched to any gene: 5. Germline loops: CDR1 KGHSH, CDR2 LQKENI. CDR3 sequence: CASSPEDRGADTQYF. Here the CDR3 DNA reads TGTGCCAGCTCACCCGAGGACAGGGGCGCAGATACGCAGTATTTT.

This clonotype was recorded many times. V usage is TRBV20-1 and J usage is TRBJ2-3; D remains ambiguous. The V end was cut by 3 bases, the J end by 0 bases, with 16 bases between. From germline, CDR1 is DFQATT and CDR2 SNEGSKA (reference sequence). This CDR3 region has 16 residues. As DNA, the CDR3 is TGCAGTGCTAGTCACGCTTCGACACCCAGCACAGATACGCAGTATTTT. This gives the protein CSASHASTPSTDTQYF.

This clonotype has a count of ten or more. The V gene is TRBV11-2, the J gene TRBJ2-7; D is uncertain. Trimming shortened V by 3 bases and J by 4 bases, and 10 bases separated the two germline ends. Looked up from germline, CDR1 is SGHAT and CDR2 is FQNNGV. This CDR3 comprises 13 residues. Written as DNA, the CDR3 is TGTGCCAGCAGCTTTATGGGCGTATACGAGCAGTACTTC. Protein sequence: CASSFMGVYEQYF.

This clonotype showed up many times. V is TRBV3-1 and J is TRBJ1-5; D is ambiguous. Trimming took off 1 base at V and 9 bases at J, with 7 bases between the two ends. Germline CDR1 and CDR2: LGHDT and YNNKEL (reference sequence). The CDR3 is 12 residues long. The CDR3 DNA is TGTGCCAGCAGCCAAGTGGTGGGGCCCCAGCATTTT. This gives the protein CASSQVVGPQHF.

This clonotype was counted at least ten times. The chain uses TRBV4-2 and TRBJ1-1; no clear D. The CDR3 has 13 residues. Trimming cost V 4 bases and J 0 bases, with 6 bases left between them. Germline CDR1 LGHNA, CDR2 YNFKEQ. The CDR3 loop reads CASSRSMNTEAFF. CDR3 nucleotides: TGTGCCAGCAGCCGTTCCATGAACACTGAAGCTTTCTTT.

This clonotype appeared many times. This chain uses TRBV6-1 with TRBJ2-1; possibly TRBD1 for D (6 bases). V lost 2 bases, J lost 7 bases, and 12 bases lay in between. The V gene's germline CDR1 is MNHNS and CDR2 SASEGT. CDR3 length equals 14 residues. CDR3 DNA: TGTGCCAGCAGTGAATCTTGGCAGGGGAATGAGCAGTTCTTC. As protein: CASSESWQGNEQFF.

This chain joins TRBV13 and TRBJ1-4; D unclear. The germline CDR1 and CDR2 sequences are PRHDT and FYEKMQ (reference sequence). The length of the CDR3 is 14 residues. Trimming cost V 5 bases and J 6 bases, with 13 bases left between them. CDR3 bases: TGTGCCAGCAGCAACCGGGAGCGGCATGAAAAACTGTTTTTT. This sequence encodes CASSNRERHEKLFF. Full variable domain (outside the CDR3, taken from reference TRBV13 and TRBJ1-4): AAGVIQSPRHLIKEKRETATLKCYPIPRHDTVYWYQQGPGQDPQFLISFYEKMQSDKGSIPDRFSAQQFSDYHSELNMSSLELGDSALYFCASSNRERHEKLFFGSGTQLSVL.

Comments on this clonotype: One end of the junction varies from germline; a read error may be responsible. The chain employs TRBV20-1 and TRBJ2-2; D ambiguous. In germline, CDR1 is DFQATT, CDR2 SNEGSKA (reference sequence). The CDR3 totals 13 residues. In DNA form, the CDR3 reads TGCAGTGTATCCACATCGAACACCTGGGAGCTGTTTTTT. Amino acids: CSVSTSNTWELFF.

This clonotype was observed at least ten times. This chain connects TRBV4-1 to TRBJ2-3; TRBD2 agrees at 8 bases. CDR1 is MGHRA, CDR2 YSYEKL, per germline. Trimming removed 0 bases from V and 5 bases from J; junction bases left unmatched: 10. The CDR3 has 17 amino acids. This CDR3 reads CASSQDSERGRLDTQYF. CDR3 DNA sequence: TGCGCCAGCAGCCAAGATTCGGAGCGGGGGAGACTAGATACGCAGTATTTT.

The chain carries TRBV5-1 and TRBJ2-5, with a weak D call TRBD1 (6 bases). The germline CDR1 and CDR2 sequences are SGHRS and YFSETQ. CDR3 length: 18 residues. V gave up 5 bases and J gave up 3 bases, with 26 bases separating them. DNA for the CDR3: TGCGCCAGCAGTCGCGCAGGTGGGGGCAGGGGACCAGAAGAGACCCAGTACTTC. This sequence encodes CASSRAGGGRGPEETQYF.

At least ten counts were recorded for this clonotype. The V gene is TRBV7-2, the J gene TRBJ2-7; D might be TRBD2 (6 bases). V shed 5 bases and J shed 7 bases, with 18 bases lying between them. CDR1 is SGHTA and CDR2 is FQGNSA in the germline V gene. This CDR3 contains 14 residues. CDR3 nucleotides: TGTGCCAGCAGCACCGGGACTTCCCCTTGGGAGCAGTACTTC. This sequence encodes CASSTGTSPWEQYF.

This clonotype was seen ten or more times. V is TRBV5-4 and J is TRBJ2-3, with TRBD1 matching 8 bases. From germline, CDR1 is SGHNT and CDR2 YYREEE (reference sequence). The ends lost 4 bases at V and 0 bases at J; junction bases unmatched: 10. This CDR3 has 17 residues. CDR3 region: CASSPQGARPSTDTQYF. DNA for the CDR3: TGTGCCAGCAGCCCGCAGGGGGCCCGGCCTAGCACAGATACGCAGTATTTT.

This clonotype was seen ten or more times. The genes are TRBV15 and TRBJ1-1, with 7 bases that match TRBD1. This CDR3 region has 14 residues. Germline V gives CDR1 LNHNV, CDR2 YYDKDF (reference sequence). V lost 0 bases, J lost 3 bases, and 1 base stayed unmatched. This chain's CDR3 is CATSRDGQDTEAFF. The CDR3 coding sequence is TGTGCCACCAGCAGAGACGGACAGGACACTGAAGCTTTCTTT.

The chain has TRBV19 and TRBJ1-5, with D tentatively TRBD1 (5 bases). This CDR3 is 15 amino acids long. Germline values: CDR1 LNHDA, CDR2 SQIVND (reference sequence). Trimming removed 5 bases at V and 2 bases at J, with 13 bases between. The CDR3 region is CASSGTTWGNQPQHF. The CDR3 nucleotides are TGTGCCAGTAGTGGGACGACGTGGGGCAATCAGCCCCAGCATTTT.

This clonotype has a count of ten or more. The gene calls are TRBV6-2 or TRBV6-3 and TRBJ2-2; D gene unclear. V gave up 5 bases and J gave up 5 bases, with 9 bases separating them. The CDR3 extends over 13 amino acids. Germline assignment: CDR1 MNHEY and CDR2 SVGEGT. The CDR3 here is CASSKTLTGELFF. In DNA, the CDR3 is TGTGCCAGCAGTAAAACTTTGACCGGGGAGCTGTTTTTT.

The table lists this clonotype with many counts. The gene calls are TRBV18 and TRBJ2-7; 8 nucleotides agree with TRBD1. V shed 0 bases, J shed 5 bases, and the junction held 6 bases outside the gene matches. The length of the CDR3 is 15 residues. CDR1 is KGHSH and CDR2 is LQKENI in the germline V gene. CDR3 loop: CASSPPPTGVHEQYF. The CDR3 nucleotides are TGTGCCAGCTCACCACCGCCGACAGGGGTCCACGAGCAGTACTTC.

The sample holds many counts of this clonotype. CDR3 loop: CASSEILGRGPLYEQYF. The CDR3 nucleotides are TGTGCCAGCAGTGAAATATTGGGACGGGGGCCCCTCTACGAGCAGTACTTC. The chain is built from TRBV6-1 and TRBJ2-7; tentatively, D is TRBD1 or TRBD2 (6 bases each). The V end lost 2 bases, the J end lost 3 bases, and 20 bases lay between the germline ends. Germline CDR1 is MNHNS and CDR2 is SASEGT. This CDR3 contains 17 residues.

This clonotype was observed many times. V is TRBV3-1 and J is TRBJ2-2; D not resolved. Looked up from germline, CDR1 is LGHDT and CDR2 is YNNKEL (reference sequence). The CDR3 is made up of 15 amino acids. V was trimmed by 3 bases and J by 7 bases, leaving 15 bases between them. CDR3 coding DNA: TGTGCCAGCAGCCATCGGGTCTCCCAAGGCGGGGAGCTGTTTTTT. This gives the protein CASSHRVSQGGELFF.

The genes are TRBV12-3 or TRBV12-4 and TRBJ1-6; no clear D. There are 13 residues in the CDR3. V lost 3 bases to trimming and J lost 11 bases, with 11 bases between them. CDR3 in DNA: TGTGCCAGCAGTTTTGGGGAGGTAACACCCCTCCACTTT. Protein sequence: CASSFGEVTPLHF.

The chain has TRBV12-3 or TRBV12-4 and TRBJ1-1; 10 bases agree with TRBD1. J gave up 5 bases and V 5 bases, and 2 bases lay outside the gene matches. The CDR3 is made up of 13 amino acids. In DNA, the CDR3 is TGTGCCAGCAGTGGACAGGGGGGGACTGAAGCTTTCTTT. It is translated as CASSGQGGTEAFF.

The chain combines TRBV29-1 with TRBJ1-1, with 8 bases lining up with TRBD1. Germline trimming cut 2 bases from V and 5 bases from J; bases unmatched to any gene: 7. Germline loops: CDR1 SQVTM, CDR2 ANQGSEA. This CDR3 has 14 residues. The chain's CDR3 is CSVERYRGKTEAFF. DNA for the CDR3: TGCAGCGTTGAAAGGTACAGGGGGAAAACTGAAGCTTTCTTT.

The rearrangement joins TRBV12-3 or TRBV12-4 to TRBJ2-7; 13 bases map to TRBD2. The CDR3 consists of 14 residues. The J segment lost 5 bases and the V segment lost 7 bases, leaving 5 bases of the junction unmatched. This chain's CDR3 is CASTRTSGSNEQYF. For the CDR3, the DNA is TGTGCCAGCACCCGGACTAGCGGGAGTAACGAGCAGTACTTC.